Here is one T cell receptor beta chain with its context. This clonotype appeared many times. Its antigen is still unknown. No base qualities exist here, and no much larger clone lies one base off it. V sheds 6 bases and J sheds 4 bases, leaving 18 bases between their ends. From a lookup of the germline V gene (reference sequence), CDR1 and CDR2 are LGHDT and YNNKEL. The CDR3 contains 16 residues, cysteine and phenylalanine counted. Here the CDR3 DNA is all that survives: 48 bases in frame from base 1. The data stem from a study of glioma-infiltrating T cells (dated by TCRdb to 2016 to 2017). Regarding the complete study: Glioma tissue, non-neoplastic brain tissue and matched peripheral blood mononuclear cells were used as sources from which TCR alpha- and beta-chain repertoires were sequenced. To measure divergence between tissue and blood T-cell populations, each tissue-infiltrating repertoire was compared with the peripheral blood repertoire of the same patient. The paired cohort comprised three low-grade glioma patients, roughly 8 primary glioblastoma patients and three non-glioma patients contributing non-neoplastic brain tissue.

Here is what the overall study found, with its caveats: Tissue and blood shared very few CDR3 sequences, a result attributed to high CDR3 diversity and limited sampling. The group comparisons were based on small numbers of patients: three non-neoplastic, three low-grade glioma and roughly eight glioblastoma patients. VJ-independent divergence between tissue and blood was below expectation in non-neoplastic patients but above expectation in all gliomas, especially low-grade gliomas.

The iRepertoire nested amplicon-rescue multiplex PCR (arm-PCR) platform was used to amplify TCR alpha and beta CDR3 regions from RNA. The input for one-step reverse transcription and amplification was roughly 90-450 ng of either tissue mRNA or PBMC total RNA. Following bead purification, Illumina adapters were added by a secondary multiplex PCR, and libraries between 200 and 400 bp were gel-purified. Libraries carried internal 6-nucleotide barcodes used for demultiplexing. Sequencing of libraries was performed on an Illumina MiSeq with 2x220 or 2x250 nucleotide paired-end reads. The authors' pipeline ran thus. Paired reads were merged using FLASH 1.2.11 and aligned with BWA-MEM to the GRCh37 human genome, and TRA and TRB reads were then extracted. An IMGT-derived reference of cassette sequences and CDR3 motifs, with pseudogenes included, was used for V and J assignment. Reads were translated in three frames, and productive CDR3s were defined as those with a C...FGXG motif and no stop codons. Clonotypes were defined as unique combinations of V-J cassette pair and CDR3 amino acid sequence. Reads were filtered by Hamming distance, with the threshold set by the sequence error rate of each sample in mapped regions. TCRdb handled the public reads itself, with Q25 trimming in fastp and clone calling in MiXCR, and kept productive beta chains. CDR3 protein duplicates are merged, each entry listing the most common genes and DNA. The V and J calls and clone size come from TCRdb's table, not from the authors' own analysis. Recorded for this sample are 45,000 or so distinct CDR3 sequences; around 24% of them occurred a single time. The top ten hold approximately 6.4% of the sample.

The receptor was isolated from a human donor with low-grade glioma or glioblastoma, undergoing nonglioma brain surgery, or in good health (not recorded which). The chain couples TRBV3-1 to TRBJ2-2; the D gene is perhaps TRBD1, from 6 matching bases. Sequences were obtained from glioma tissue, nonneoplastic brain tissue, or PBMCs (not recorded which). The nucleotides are TGTGCCAGCAGTTCTCTTCAGGGGCAGAGCACCGGGGAGCTGTTTTTT. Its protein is CASSSLQGQSTGELFF.